This T cell receptor (beta chain) came from a study of technical replicates of blood from several donors. Clones were read by immunoSEQ multiplex PCR, and TCRdb kept only the in-frame ones, dropping some. Of tens of thousands of clones detected, 94% appear once; the ten largest clones hold around 0.26%. Germline CDR1 and CDR2: SGHDN and FVKESK. The CDR3 has 17 amino acids. V was clipped by 1 base and J by 0 bases, with 13 bases between them. The rearrangement uses TRBV14 and TRBJ2-1; a weak D match, TRBD2 (6 bases). Sequenced: T cells isolated from PBMCs. The TCR originated in a human donor in good health. This CDR3 is CASSQVGSGSSYNEQFF. CDR3 in DNA: TGTGCCAGCAGCCAAGTAGGTAGCGGCAGCTCCTACAATGAGCAGTTCTTC.